This T cell receptor (beta chain) was sequenced during a study of cytomegalovirus exposure and HLA in healthy donors. Study in general: Early released data comprised 75 million to 100 million unique TCRs from HLA-typed donors. Overall study results and limits: What TCR beta sequences reportedly achieved was accurate prediction of HLA-A and HLA-B alleles in most subjects.

About this clone: What it binds is unknown.

Trimming stripped 7 bases from V and 3 bases from J, with 10 bases between. The germline CDR1 and CDR2 sequences are MNHNS and SASEGT. This CDR3 has 13 residues. Amplification used 60 Vbeta primers and 13 Jbeta primers. Measured with immunoSEQ multiplex PCR; TCRdb has only the in-frame clones, and not every one. This table has about 170,000 clones, roughly 80% appearing once. The origin of this receptor is a female donor in good health and CMV-seronegative. Sequencing input: PBMCs. V and J are TRBV6-1 and TRBJ2-1, with D possibly TRBD2 on 5 matching bases. The CDR3 DNA is TGTGCCAGCAACCTGGGAGTCTACAATGAGCAGTTCTTC. It codes for CASNLGVYNEQFF.